The source of this T cell receptor beta chain is a study of cytomegalovirus exposure and HLA in healthy donors. Study-level information: A previous analysis identified approximately 110 million unique TCR beta sequences derived from around 200 million T cells. Overall study findings and caveats: With further analysis later on, most CMV-associated TCR beta chains appeared HLA-restricted. A later analysis, which compared TCR beta chains of equal frequency, found the HLA-associated ones more clonally expanded.

With 60 Vbeta and 13 Jbeta primers, the PCR was carried out. Sequencing was performed with immunoSEQ multiplex PCR; in TCRdb, only in-frame clones are kept and a portion is missing. The sample holds approximately 73,000 clones; roughly 71% are singletons and the top ten take about an eighth. Per the germline V gene, CDR1 is LNHDA and CDR2 is SQIVND (reference sequence). Trimming cost V 1 base and J 8 bases, with 11 bases left between them. The CDR3 is made up of 14 amino acids. Concerning this clone: As yet, its antigen is unknown. The sample has other DNA sequences that encode this CDR3 too.

This sequence originates from a man in his 70s in good health and CMV-seronegative. V is TRBV19 and J is TRBJ1-4; no firm D call. Source material: PBMCs. CDR3 bases: TGTGCCAGTAGTATAGGACAAGGGAGCGAAAAACTGTTTTTT. Amino acid sequence: CASSIGQGSEKLFF. Supplemented by reference TRBV19 and TRBJ1-4, the full variable domain reads DGGITQSPKYLFRKEGQNVTLSCEQNLNHDAMYWYRQDPGQGLRLIYYSQIVNDFQKGDIAEGYSVSREKKESFPLTVTSAQKNPTAFYLCASSIGQGSEKLFFGSGTQLSVL.